This TCR beta chain was sequenced for a study of blood T cell repertoires in COVID-19. Whole-study context: Samples came from the United States, Italy and Spain, spanning acute and convalescent COVID-19. T cells, B-cell-depleted T cells, or PBMCs provided the cDNA or gDNA that served as material.

The CDR3 spans 13 residues. Trimming stripped 1 base from V and 13 bases from J, with 17 bases between. Germline values: CDR1 SGDLS, CDR2 YYNGEE. Authors' methods: Researchers report that nucleated cell counts were estimated from reference gene primer amplification. This table comes from immunoSEQ multiplex PCR, and its TCRdb copy is limited to in-frame clones, with some not included. The V and J calls and clone size come from that table; D and trimming were worked out from the DNA. The sample consists of about 300,000 clones, approximately 84% of them appearing once. Seattle researchers signed up patients amid active infection and tracked them longitudinally.

Sequences were obtained from peripheral blood. This clonotype originated in a human donor with COVID-19, enrolled during active disease. The donor label of this sample is uncertain. The gene calls are TRBV9 and TRBJ1-1; no reliable D call. CDR3 nucleotide sequence: TGTGCCAGCAGCGTATGGGGTGATGGGGAGGTTTTCTTT. Its protein product is CASSVWGDGEVFF.